What follows are 8 T cell receptor beta chains derived from one specimen sequenced in a study of T cell responses to AZD1222 COVID-19 vaccine. Measured with immunoSEQ multiplex PCR; TCRdb has only the in-frame clones, and not every one. The sample carries about 180,000 clones, 85% to 95% recorded once. The sample here was peripheral blood, taken 28 days after the second AZD1222 dose. Every receptor here comes from an adult who received the AZD1222 COVID-19 vaccine.

The CDR3: CASRPPGQGSEQYF. CDR3 nucleotides: TGTGCCAGCAGGCCTCCGGGACAGGGCAGCGAGCAGTACTTC. The chain couples TRBV7-3 to TRBJ2-7; 9 bases are shared with TRBD1. Looked up from germline, CDR1 is SGHTA and CDR2 is FQGTGA. CDR3 length: 14 residues. J lost 6 bases, V lost 6 bases, and 9 bases had no gene match.

The chain joins TRBV6-5 to TRBJ1-6; D gene unclear. V was pared by 6 bases and J by 7 bases, with 13 bases between. The CDR3 totals 14 residues. The V gene's germline CDR1 is MNHEY and CDR2 SVGAGI. CDR3 DNA sequence: TGTGCCAGCAGACATCGGCCAAGCAATTCACCCCTCCACTTT. Residues: CASRHRPSNSPLHF.

The chain has TRBV18 and TRBJ1-1, with D maybe TRBD1 (5 bases). This CDR3 spans 13 amino acids. The ends were cut back, 6 bases at V and 0 bases at J, with 8 bases in the middle. The V gene's germline CDR1 is KGHSH and CDR2 LQKENI. CDR3 region: CASSGTVNTEAFF. The CDR3 region has the DNA TGTGCCAGCTCGGGGACGGTGAACACTGAAGCTTTCTTT. Variable domain in full (rest from reference TRBV18 and TRBJ1-1): NAGVMQNPRHLVRRRGQEARLRCSPMKGHSHVYWYRQLPEEGLKFMVYLQKENIIDESGMPKERFSAEFPKEGPSILRIQQVVRGDSAAYFCASSGTVNTEAFFGQGTRLTVV.

This clone appeared a single time. The chain employs TRBV7-2 and TRBJ1-5; D ambiguous. Deletions cut 5 bases from V and 7 bases from J, with 12 bases between. This CDR3 has 13 amino acids. The germline V gene encodes CDR1 SGHTA and CDR2 FQGNSA. CDR3 sequence (DNA): TGTGCCAGCAGCCCAAACGGCCCACAGCCCCAGCATTTT. This encodes CASSPNGPQPQHF.

The rearrangement joins TRBV19 to TRBJ1-6; no clear D gene. This CDR3 has 14 amino acids. Germline values: CDR1 LNHDA, CDR2 SQIVND (reference sequence). V was cut by 5 bases and J by 6 bases, with 11 bases left in between. The CDR3 nucleotides read TGTGCCAGTAGTGGGTACAGTAGTAATTCACCCCTCCACTTT. Encoded protein: CASSGYSSNSPLHF.

This chain links TRBV11-2 with TRBJ1-4; D not certain. Trimming shortened V by 4 bases and J by 5 bases, and 20 bases separated the two germline ends. The CDR3 loop spans 17 amino acids. Germline V CDR1 and CDR2: SGHAT, FQNNGV. CDR3 bases: TGTGCCAGCAGCTCCAAAGGACTCTCAGGAGCAAATGAAAAACTGTTTTTT. It codes for CASSSKGLSGANEKLFF.

V and J are TRBV11-3 and TRBJ2-1; TRBD1 matches 9 bases. CDR1 is SGHNT, CDR2 YENEEA, per germline. After removal of 5 bases from V and 8 bases from J, the junction contained 13 bases not matched to a gene. This CDR3 comprises 16 residues. The CDR3 is CASSRRSGTGLDEQFF. The DNA of the CDR3 is TGTGCCAGCAGCCGACGATCCGGGACAGGGCTCGATGAGCAGTTCTTC.

The rearrangement links TRBV19 to TRBJ2-3; tentatively, D is TRBD2 (6 bases). Per the germline V gene, CDR1 is LNHDA and CDR2 is SQIVND (reference sequence). This CDR3 comprises 14 residues. The ends were cut back, 5 bases at V and 5 bases at J, with 14 bases in the middle. CDR3 residues: CASSLRLVGDTQYF. The CDR3 bases are TGTGCCAGTAGTCTCCGACTAGTTGGAGATACGCAGTATTTT. Full variable domain (outside the CDR3, taken from reference TRBV19 and TRBJ2-3): DGGITQSPKYLFRKEGQNVTLSCEQNLNHDAMYWYRQDPGQGLRLIYYSQIVNDFQKGDIAEGYSVSREKKESFPLTVTSAQKNPTAFYLCASSLRLVGDTQYFGPGTRLTVL.